The 25 T cell receptor beta chains reported below all come from one sample, sequenced in a study of T-cell reconstitution after alpha-beta-depleted transplantation in children. Researchers prepared the TCRbeta library using unique molecular identifiers, the study reports. In TCRdb, the PCR reads were re-called with MiXCR into one record per CDR3 protein. This sample has 200,000 to 250,000 distinct CDR3 sequences, with about 25% found just once. This sample comprised PBMCs, obtained before TCRalphabeta/CD19-depleted stem cell transplant. These receptors were obtained from a girl aged 2 to 10 with Fanconi anemia, due to receive a stem cell transplant.

The chain links TRBV7-3 to TRBJ2-1, with unresolved D. Trimming removed 1 base at V and 5 bases at J, with 9 bases between. Germline values: CDR1 SGHTA, CDR2 FQGTGA. There are 14 residues in the CDR3. CDR3: CASSLSPYNNEQFF. Here the CDR3 DNA reads TGTGCCAGCAGCTTAAGCCCCTATAACAATGAGCAGTTCTTC. Full variable domain (remainder filled in from reference TRBV7-3 and TRBJ2-1): GAGVSQTPSNKVTEKGKYVELRCDPISGHTALYWYRQSLGQGPEFLIYFQGTGAADDSGLPNDRFFAVRPEGSVSTLKIQRTERGDSAVYLCASSLSPYNNEQFFGPGTRLTVL.

CDR3 nucleotides: TGCAGCGTTGAGCCGACGGGCTATGGCTACACCTTC. Amino acid sequence: CSVEPTGYGYTF. The gene calls are TRBV29-1 and TRBJ1-2; no clear D gene. CDR1 is SQVTM, CDR2 ANQGSEA, per germline. The CDR3 covers 12 residues. Trimming removed 3 bases at V and 4 bases at J, with 9 bases between.

In its sample, this clonotype was seen many times. At one end, the junction sequence differs from germline, possibly due to a read error. The chain combines TRBV7-6 with TRBJ2-1; 11 bases align to TRBD2. Germline CDR1 is SGHVS and CDR2 is FNYEAQ. The CDR3 is 14 amino acids. CDR3 DNA sequence: TGTGCCAGCAGCTTAGCGCGCGGTCGGGGACTAGCGGTCTTC. It encodes CASSLARGRGLAVF.

This chain links TRBV2 with TRBJ1-2; D uncertain. CDR1 and CDR2 from the germline V gene are SNHLY and FYNNEI. V was pared by 7 bases and J by 6 bases, with 18 bases between. This CDR3 is built from 14 residues. CDR3 sequence reads: CASTTEGRSHGYTF. CDR3 nucleotides: TGTGCCAGCACCACCGAGGGCCGCAGCCATGGCTACACCTTC.

There are many counts of this clonotype. The CDR3 here is CASSVGGHSYEQYF. CDR3 DNA sequence: TGTGCCAGCTCAGTGGGGGGGCACTCCTACGAGCAGTACTTC. This rearrangement joins TRBV18 to TRBJ2-7; D may be TRBD2 (7 bases). Trimming stripped 5 bases from V and 0 bases from J, with 11 bases between. This CDR3 region has 14 residues. The germline gives CDR1 KGHSH, CDR2 LQKENI.

This clonotype has a handful of counts. The rearrangement joins TRBV20-1 to TRBJ2-7; 9 bases map to TRBD1. Germline loops: CDR1 DFQATT, CDR2 SNEGSKA (reference sequence). Unmatched junction bases numbered 5, after V lost 0 bases and J lost 2 bases. The CDR3 extends over 15 amino acids. The DNA for the CDR3 is TGCAGTGCTAGAGATCGACAGGGGGGGGCCTACGAGCAGTACTTC. Its protein is CSARDRQGGAYEQYF.

The CDR3 reads CATSRDRGATEAFF. CDR3 in DNA: TGTGCCACCAGCAGAGACAGGGGTGCCACTGAAGCTTTCTTT. This chain links TRBV15 with TRBJ1-1; tentative D call: TRBD1 (6 bases). V lost 0 bases and J 4 bases, leaving 9 bases between the germline ends. Germline CDR1 reads LNHNV; CDR2 reads YYDKDF (reference sequence). The CDR3 has 14 amino acids.

This clonotype was recorded many times. This chain links TRBV29-1 with TRBJ2-1; TRBD2 matches 13 bases. The V segment lost 6 bases and the J segment 4 bases; nucleotides outside the gene matches: 3. From germline, CDR1 is SQVTM and CDR2 ANQGSEA. The CDR3 sequence is 14 residues long. CDR3 DNA sequence: TGCAGCGTGGGGACTAGCGGGGTGTACAATGAGCAGTTCTTC. Its protein product is CSVGTSGVYNEQFF.

The chain joins TRBV29-1 to TRBJ2-1; 14 bases match TRBD2. Germline V lookup: CDR1 SQVTM, CDR2 ANQGSEA. The ends lost 4 bases at V and 14 bases at J; junction bases unmatched: 4. CDR3 size: 12 residues. The CDR3 reads CSVGTSGRMEFF. DNA for the CDR3: TGCAGCGTTGGGACTAGCGGGAGGATGGAGTTCTTC.

The chain combines TRBV10-3 with TRBJ2-5; no firm D call. Germline V lookup: CDR1 ENHRY, CDR2 SYGVKD. The CDR3 has 14 amino acids. Deletions cut 4 bases from V and 3 bases from J, with 12 bases between. CDR3 sequence: CAISGNRAEETQYF. CDR3 sequence (DNA): TGTGCCATCAGTGGAAATAGGGCAGAAGAGACCCAGTACTTC.

This clonotype has more than one count but fewer than ten. The chain joins TRBV7-9 to TRBJ2-7; 9 bases match TRBD2. The V gene end was trimmed by 3 bases and the J gene end by 0 bases; junction bases not matched to a gene: 12. This CDR3 is built from 18 residues. The V gene's germline CDR1 is SEHNR and CDR2 FQNEAQ (reference sequence). DNA for the CDR3: TGTGCCAGCAGCTTTCCGGTGCCTAGCGGGGCCAGCTCCTACGAGCAGTACTTC. Translation gives CASSFPVPSGASSYEQYF.

This clonotype was observed a few times. This rearrangement joins TRBV6-1 to TRBJ2-2, with 13 bases matching TRBD2. V lost 6 bases, J lost 10 bases, and 8 bases stayed unmatched. Germline V gene lookup returns CDR1 MNHNS and CDR2 SASEGT. CDR3 length: 15 residues. DNA of the CDR3: TGTGCCAGCAGCAGACTAGCGGGAGGTAGTTTGGAGCTGTTTTTT. This encodes CASSRLAGGSLELFF.

Ten or more counts support this clonotype. This sequence joins TRBV20-1 and TRBJ2-2, with 9 positions matching TRBD1. CDR1 DFQATT and CDR2 SNEGSKA come from the germline V gene (reference sequence). CDR3 length: 14 residues. The J segment lost 5 bases and the V segment lost 7 bases, leaving 8 bases of the junction unmatched. Written as DNA, the CDR3 is TGCAGTGGCTTGGGGACAGGGAGAACCGGGGAGCTGTTTTTT. Amino acid sequence: CSGLGTGRTGELFF.

A few counts support this clonotype. The chain combines TRBV25-1 with TRBJ2-1; D is possibly TRBD1 (6 bases). V was clipped by 4 bases and J by 2 bases, with 15 bases between them. The V gene's germline CDR1 is MGHDK and CDR2 SYGVNS. This CDR3 spans 16 amino acids. The CDR3 reads CASSVTYRVPYNEQFF. The DNA of the CDR3 is TGTGCCAGCAGTGTAACCTACAGGGTCCCCTACAATGAGCAGTTCTTC.

This clonotype was found many times. The chain recombines TRBV5-6 with TRBJ1-6; 7 nucleotides line up with TRBD1. V trimming: 1 base; J trimming: 6 bases; junction bases outside the gene matches: 10. Germline values: CDR1 SGHDT, CDR2 YYEEEE. The CDR3 is 17 amino acids. CDR3 region: CASSLIAGTALNSPLHF. The DNA for the CDR3 is TGTGCCAGCAGCTTGATAGCCGGGACAGCCCTTAATTCACCCCTCCACTTT.

This clonotype was recorded at least ten times. V gene TRBV7-9 combines with J gene TRBJ2-3, with D possibly being TRBD1 (6 bases). Germline V gene sequence: CDR1 SEHNR, CDR2 FQNEAQ (reference sequence). V lost 1 base and J 1 base, leaving 15 bases between the germline ends. This CDR3 is 17 amino acids long. In DNA, the CDR3 is TGTGCCAGCAGCTTAGTTGGACAGACCCCTGGCACAGATACGCAGTATTTT. Its protein is CASSLVGQTPGTDTQYF.

The chain combines TRBV7-2 with TRBJ1-2; 9 positions agree with TRBD1. V lost 3 bases and J lost 4; bases outside the gene matches: 3. This CDR3 spans 14 amino acids. Per the germline V gene, CDR1 is SGHTA and CDR2 is FQGNSA. The CDR3 loop is CASSLGQGGYGYTF. The DNA for the CDR3 is TGTGCCAGCAGCTTGGGACAGGGAGGCTATGGCTACACCTTC. The whole variable domain, remainder taken from reference TRBV7-2 and TRBJ1-2, is GAGVSQSPSNKVTEKGKDVELRCDPISGHTALYWYRQSLGQGLEFLIYFQGNSAPDKSGLPSDRFSAERTGGSVSTLTIQRTQQEDSAVYLCASSLGQGGYGYTFGSGTRLTVV.

This clonotype was counted at least ten times. This chain connects TRBV27 to TRBJ2-2; D is tentatively TRBD1 or TRBD2 (5 bases each). The CDR3 contains 19 residues. Deletions cut 5 bases from V and 1 base from J, with 23 bases between. The germline V gene encodes CDR1 MNHEY and CDR2 SMNVEV (reference sequence). The CDR3 region has the DNA TGTGCCAGCAGTCTGGGGGTACAGGCAGGTTCCCTGAACACCGGGGAGCTGTTTTTT. Translating gives CASSLGVQAGSLNTGELFF.

The sample holds a few counts of this clonotype. This chain uses TRBV5-6 with TRBJ2-1, with a possible D match to TRBD1 (6 bases). CDR1 and CDR2 from the germline V gene are SGHDT and YYEEEE. This CDR3 contains 14 residues. The V end was cut by 0 bases, the J end by 6 bases, with 10 bases between. The CDR3 nucleotides are TGTGCCAGCAGCTTGGGAGGGACAACCAATGAGCAGTTCTTC. Its translation: CASSLGGTTNEQFF.

In its sample, this clonotype was seen a few times. J is TRBJ2-5 and V is TRBV5-6; 8 nucleotides line up with TRBD1. This CDR3 has 18 residues. Germline V CDR1 and CDR2: SGHDT, YYEEEE. Trimming at V came to 1 base and at J to 5 bases, leaving 16 bases not matched to a gene. In DNA form, the CDR3 reads TGTGCCAGCAGCTTGTTGGGAGCGCAGGGGGCTATATCGGAGACCCAGTACTTC. Amino acid sequence: CASSLLGAQGAISETQYF.

This clonotype was recorded at least ten times. The chain employs TRBV12-3 or TRBV12-4 and TRBJ2-5, with 10 bases that match TRBD1. The V gene end was trimmed by 5 bases and the J gene end by 5 bases; junction bases not matched to a gene: 14. The CDR3 is 17 amino acids. This CDR3 is CASSGGSEDRGWETQYF. The CDR3 coding sequence is TGTGCCAGCAGTGGTGGTTCCGAGGACAGGGGGTGGGAGACCCAGTACTTC.

CDR3 sequence (DNA): TGCAGTGCTAGCCTACTAGCGGGAGGCCCATCATCCTACAATGAGCAGTTCTTC. Protein sequence: CSASLLAGGPSSYNEQFF. The rearrangement links TRBV20-1 to TRBJ2-1; 12 nucleotides agree with TRBD2. This CDR3 is 18 amino acids long. CDR1 is DFQATT and CDR2 is SNEGSKA in the germline V gene (reference sequence). J gave up 1 base and V 3 bases, and 10 bases lay outside the gene matches.

This clonotype was detected a few times. This chain connects TRBV10-3 to TRBJ2-3, with a weak D call TRBD2 (6 bases). In germline, CDR1 is ENHRY, CDR2 SYGVKD. The CDR3 is 12 residues long. Trimming cost V 0 bases and J 10 bases, with 8 bases left between them. As DNA, the CDR3 is TGTGCCATCAGTGAGTCTCCGGGGGCGCAGTATTTT. Translating it yields CAISESPGAQYF.

Many counts were recorded for this clonotype. The rearrangement links TRBV29-1 to TRBJ2-6; D is possibly TRBD1 (5 bases). The CDR3 contains 14 residues. The germline CDR1 and CDR2 sequences are SQVTM and ANQGSEA. Trimming pared 6 bases from V and 4 bases from J, leaving 13 bases between. Here the CDR3 DNA reads TGCAGCGTCGCTCAGGGATCCGGGGCCAACGTCCTGACTTTC. Translating it yields CSVAQGSGANVLTF.

V and J are TRBV29-1 and TRBJ1-2, with a tentative D call TRBD1 (5 bases). Trimming removed 0 bases from V and 7 bases from J, with 12 bases in between. CDR1 and CDR2 (germline): SQVTM, ANQGSEA. The CDR3 contains 13 residues. The chain's CDR3 is CSVEDREEGGYTF. For the CDR3, the DNA is TGCAGCGTTGAAGACAGGGAGGAAGGTGGCTACACCTTC.